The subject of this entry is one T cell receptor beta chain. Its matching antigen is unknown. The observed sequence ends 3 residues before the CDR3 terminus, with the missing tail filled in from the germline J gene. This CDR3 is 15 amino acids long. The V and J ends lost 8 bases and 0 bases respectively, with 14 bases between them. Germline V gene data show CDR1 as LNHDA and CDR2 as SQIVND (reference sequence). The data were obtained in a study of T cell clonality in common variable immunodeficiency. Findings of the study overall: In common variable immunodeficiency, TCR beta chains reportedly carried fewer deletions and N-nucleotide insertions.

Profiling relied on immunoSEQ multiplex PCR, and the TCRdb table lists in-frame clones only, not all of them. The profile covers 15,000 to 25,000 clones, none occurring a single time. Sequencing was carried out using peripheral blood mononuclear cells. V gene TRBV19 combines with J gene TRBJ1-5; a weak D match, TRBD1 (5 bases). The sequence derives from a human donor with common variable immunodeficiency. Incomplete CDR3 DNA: TGTGCCAGTGTCGGGACTGCTTTTAGCAATCAGCCC. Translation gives CASVGTAFSNQP. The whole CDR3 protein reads CASVGTAFSNQPQHF.